This T cell receptor beta chain was observed in a study of OX40 agonist ivuxolimab in advanced cancers. For the study at large: It was ivuxolimab, an agonistic anti-OX40 (CD134) antibody, that patients were treated with. Participants averaged about 60 years of age (range about 23 to 80) and were roughly 83% male.

TCRdb's table, derived via immunoSEQ multiplex PCR, lists solely in-frame clones and lacks some. Of some 80,000 clones in the sample, more than 75% were seen once. Autoimmune disease history or systemic immunosuppression led to patient exclusion. This clonotype was obtained from an adult with an advanced solid tumor such as melanoma, head and neck, liver or kidney cancer. The sequences come from CD4+ or CD8+ T cells sorted from blood, collected in a trial of the OX40 agonist ivuxolimab.

The CDR3 loop is CAIGTPTVTYEQYF. The CDR3 DNA is TGTGCCATCGGGACCCCGACAGTAACCTACGAGCAGTACTTC. The chain carries TRBV10-3 and TRBJ2-7, with D perhaps given as TRBD1 or TRBD2 (5 bases each). This CDR3 is 14 amino acids long. From germline, CDR1 is ENHRY and CDR2 SYGVKD. V was clipped by 8 bases and J by 2 bases, with 16 bases between them.